The 15 T cell receptor beta chains reported below all come from one sample, sequenced in a study of follicular helper T cells after annual influenza vaccination. The data were produced by immunoSEQ multiplex PCR, yet TCRdb's version contains in-frame clones alone and is incomplete. In the table there are thousands of clones, approximately 80% of which are singletons. Time point denoted: 2014-2015 season, pre-vaccination. The sample here was CXCR5+ CD38- circulating T follicular helper cells from blood, taken on the day of influenza vaccination. As to subset: circulating Tfh, non-naive CD4+CXCR5+PD-1+ (ICOS+CD38+ or ICOS-CD38-). The source is an adult who received the influenza vaccine.

The gene calls are TRBV27 and TRBJ2-5, with TRBD1 as a possible D gene (10 bases). V was shortened by 8 bases and J by 6 bases, with 28 bases between the two germline ends. The CDR3 has 17 residues. Germline CDR1 is MNHEY and CDR2 is SMNVEV (reference sequence). The CDR3 spells CASHRQGANSGSQTQYF. DNA for the CDR3: TGTGCCAGCCATAGACAGGGGGCGAATAGCGGGAGCCAGACCCAGTACTTC.

The genes are TRBV9 and TRBJ2-3; 8 bases align to TRBD2. The V gene end was trimmed by 0 bases and the J gene end by 1 base; junction bases not matched to a gene: 13. The length of the CDR3 is 19 residues. Germline V CDR1 and CDR2: SGDLS, YYNGEE. This chain's CDR3 is CASSVGRRGGGFRTDTQYF. CDR3 bases: TGTGCCAGCAGCGTAGGACGTCGGGGGGGCGGTTTTCGCACAGATACGCAGTATTTT.

This chain links TRBV20-1 with TRBJ2-3; the D gene is possibly TRBD1 (6 bases). V lost 1 base, J lost 14 bases, and 10 bases lay in between. The CDR3 contains 10 residues. CDR1 is DFQATT and CDR2 is SNEGSKA in the germline V gene (reference sequence). The CDR3 protein is CSARGAGVYF. The DNA of the CDR3 is TGCAGTGCTAGAGGGGCAGGGGTGTATTTT.

The chain carries TRBV15 and TRBJ2-2; a weak D match, TRBD2 (5 bases). The CDR3 totals 16 residues. From germline, CDR1 is LNHNV and CDR2 YYDKDF (reference sequence). V lost 5 bases to trimming and J lost 5 bases, with 18 bases between them. In DNA, the CDR3 is TGTGCCACCAGCCATCGGGCTAGGCAGCGGACCGGGGAGCTGTTTTTT. This sequence encodes CATSHRARQRTGELFF.

The chain recombines TRBV28 with TRBJ1-1; D ambiguous. Germline V gene data show CDR1 as MDHEN and CDR2 as SYDVKM. CDR3 length: 13 amino acids. The ends were cut back, 5 bases at V and 0 bases at J, with 7 bases in the middle. The DNA of the CDR3 is TGTGCCAGCAGTCCAGACTTGAACACTGAAGCTTTCTTT. Protein sequence: CASSPDLNTEAFF.

This sequence joins TRBV19 and TRBJ2-7; 8 bases align to TRBD1. Germline lookup yields CDR1 LNHDA and CDR2 SQIVND (reference sequence). V lost 5 bases and J lost 1; bases outside the gene matches: 4. The CDR3 is 14 amino acids. Here the CDR3 reads CASSATGESYEQYF. In DNA, the CDR3 is TGTGCCAGTAGTGCGACAGGGGAGTCCTACGAGCAGTACTTC.

The chain employs TRBV7-2 and TRBJ2-7; 7 nucleotides match TRBD2. Germline V gene sequence: CDR1 SGHTA, CDR2 FQGNSA. This CDR3 contains 14 residues. The J segment lost 4 bases and the V segment lost 5 bases, leaving 8 bases of the junction unmatched. The DNA for the CDR3 is TGTGCCAGCAGCCCCTGGGGGAGGGGATACGAGCAGTACTTC. Its translation: CASSPWGRGYEQYF.

The V call is TRBV4-3, the J call TRBJ1-3, with 7 positions matching TRBD1. Germline CDR1 reads LGHNA; CDR2 reads YSLEER. The CDR3 is 15 residues long. V lost 2 bases, J lost 2 bases, and 3 bases stayed unmatched. CDR3 sequence reads: CASSQRQGTGNTIYF. The DNA for the CDR3 is TGCGCCAGCAGCCAACGACAGGGTACTGGAAACACCATATATTTT.

The V gene is TRBV6-5, the J gene TRBJ2-7; TRBD1 is a possible D gene (6 bases). V lost 10 bases to trimming and J lost 3 bases, with 10 bases between them. Germline CDR1 MNHEY, CDR2 SVGAGI. The CDR3 is 11 residues long. The CDR3 region has the DNA TGTGCCACCTCGGACAGCTACGAGCAGTACTTC. Translation: CATSDSYEQYF.

The chain is built from TRBV27 and TRBJ1-1; maybe TRBD1 (6 bases). With 6 bases removed from V and 3 bases from J, the gap between germline ends came to 14 bases. The V gene's germline CDR1 is MNHEY and CDR2 SMNVEV (reference sequence). This CDR3 is built from 14 residues. CDR3 DNA sequence: TGTGCCAGCAGCCGCGGACAGTTCTACACTGAAGCTTTCTTT. Protein product: CASSRGQFYTEAFF.

The chain joins TRBV7-8 to TRBJ1-1; tentative D call: TRBD1 (6 bases). The CDR3 length is 14 residues. CDR1 and CDR2 (germline): SGHVS, FQNEAQ. With 5 bases removed from V and 5 bases from J, the gap between germline ends came to 15 bases. Here the CDR3 reads CASSPGQYGTEAFF. CDR3 DNA sequence: TGTGCCAGCAGCCCAGGACAGTACGGGACTGAAGCTTTCTTT.

The chain recombines TRBV7-9 with TRBJ2-5; D perhaps matches TRBD1 (6 bases). This CDR3 spans 15 amino acids. Germline CDR1 is SEHNR and CDR2 is FQNEAQ (reference sequence). Trimming stripped 1 base from V and 9 bases from J, with 18 bases between. The CDR3 DNA follows: TGTGCCAGCAGCTTAGATGGGGGCTTGGAGTTTTCCCAGTACTTC. Protein sequence: CASSLDGGLEFSQYF.

The rearrangement joins TRBV7-9 to TRBJ2-1; 8 bases match TRBD2. The germline CDR1 and CDR2 sequences are SEHNR and FQNEAQ (reference sequence). The CDR3 consists of 15 residues. V shed 5 bases and J 2 bases; nucleotides not matched to a gene: 5. The CDR3 protein is CASSLAGGAYNEQFF. The CDR3 region has the DNA TGTGCCAGCAGCCTCGCGGGGGGCGCCTACAATGAGCAGTTCTTC.

DNA of the CDR3: TGTGCCAGCTCACCTTACAGTAGCAATCAGCCCCAGCATTTT. It translates to CASSPYSSNQPQHF. This chain joins TRBV18 and TRBJ1-5; D gene ambiguous. The germline gives CDR1 KGHSH, CDR2 LQKENI. The V end was cut by 3 bases, the J end by 0 bases, with 6 bases between. This CDR3 has 14 residues.

The chain combines TRBV6-1 with TRBJ2-4, with TRBD1 matching 8 bases. V gave up 3 bases and J gave up 3 bases; unmatched junction bases: 7. The CDR3 is 16 residues long. CDR1 is MNHNS, CDR2 SASEGT, per germline. In DNA form, the CDR3 reads TGTGCCAGCAGTGAGCAAACAGGGGGATTCAAAAACATTCAGTACTTC. This encodes CASSEQTGGFKNIQYF.